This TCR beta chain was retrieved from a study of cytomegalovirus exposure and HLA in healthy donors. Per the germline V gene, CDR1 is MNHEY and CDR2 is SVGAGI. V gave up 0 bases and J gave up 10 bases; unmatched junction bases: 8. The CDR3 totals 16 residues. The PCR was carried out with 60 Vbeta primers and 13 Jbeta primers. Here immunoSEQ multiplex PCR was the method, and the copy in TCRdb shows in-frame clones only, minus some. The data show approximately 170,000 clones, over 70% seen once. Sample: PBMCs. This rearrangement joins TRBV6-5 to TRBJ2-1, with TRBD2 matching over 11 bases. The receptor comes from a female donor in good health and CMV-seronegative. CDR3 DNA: TGTGCCAGCAGTTACTCCGGTCTAGCGGGAGGAATCGAGCAGTTCTTC. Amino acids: CASSYSGLAGGIEQFF.